This TCR beta chain was sequenced for a study of early T cells in non-severe SARS-CoV-2 infection. Turning to the study itself: Bulk RNA from unsorted whole blood was sequenced; chains were unpaired.

This clonotype was picked up many times. Its antigen is still unknown. Study-wide findings and caveats: Sequences matched to VDJdb favored anti-spike CD8 responses, while private and CD4 specificities were missed.

Unique molecular identifiers (one per individual cDNA molecule) were attached. TCRdb reanalysed the 5' RACE reads using MiXCR and keeps one entry per CDR3 protein. The data show tens of thousands of distinct CDR3 sequences, roughly 10% seen once. The CDR3 covers 13 residues. The V gene's germline CDR1 is SGHTA and CDR2 FQGNSA. Trimming removed 5 bases from V and 4 bases from J, with 11 bases in between. V usage is TRBV7-2 and J usage is TRBJ1-2; D call uncertain. The sequence was obtained from an adult who was a healthcare worker with PCR-confirmed SARS-CoV-2 infection or an uninfected control (not recorded which). Sequenced input: whole blood. The CDR3 DNA sequence: TGTGCCAGCAGCCCCCCGACGGGCTATGGCTACACCTTC. It translates to CASSPPTGYGYTF. The full variable domain, its missing parts supplied by reference TRBV7-2 and TRBJ1-2, is GAGVSQSPSNKVTEKGKDVELRCDPISGHTALYWYRQSLGQGLEFLIYFQGNSAPDKSGLPSDRFSAERTGGSVSTLTIQRTQQEDSAVYLCASSPPTGYGYTFGSGTRLTVV.